This paragraph covers one T cell receptor (beta chain) sequence. The data originate from a study of follicular helper T cells after annual influenza vaccination. The CDR3 consists of 17 residues. CDR1 and CDR2 (germline): SGHTA, FQGNSA. With V trimmed by 3 bases and J by 1 base, 6 bases remained unmatched. Produced via immunoSEQ multiplex PCR; TCRdb's table is partial and in-frame only. The sample includes some 7,000 clones, roughly four fifths of them seen just once. The time point was: 2015-2016 season, 7 days after influenza vaccination. This sequence originates from an adult who received the influenza vaccine. V gene TRBV7-2 combines with J gene TRBJ2-7, with 13 nucleotides matching TRBD2. This sample comprised CXCR5- memory CD4+ T cells sorted from blood, obtained 7 days after influenza vaccination. The CDR3 sequence is CASSLTSGGQGSYEQYF. The DNA of the CDR3 is TGTGCCAGCAGCTTGACTAGCGGGGGGCAAGGGTCCTACGAGCAGTACTTC.